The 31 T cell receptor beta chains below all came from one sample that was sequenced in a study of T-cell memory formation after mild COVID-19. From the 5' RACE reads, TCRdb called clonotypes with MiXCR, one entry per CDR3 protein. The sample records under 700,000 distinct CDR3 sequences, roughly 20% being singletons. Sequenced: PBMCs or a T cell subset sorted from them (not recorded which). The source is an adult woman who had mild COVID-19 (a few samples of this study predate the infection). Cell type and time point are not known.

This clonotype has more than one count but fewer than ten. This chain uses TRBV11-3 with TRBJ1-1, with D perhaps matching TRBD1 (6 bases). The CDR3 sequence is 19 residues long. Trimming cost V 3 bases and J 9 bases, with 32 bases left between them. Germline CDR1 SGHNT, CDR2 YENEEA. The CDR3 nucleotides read TGTGCCAGCAGCTTTCTAGAGTCGGGGACACCGCCGGGCCTCCTGAAAGCTTTCTTT. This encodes CASSFLESGTPPGLLKAFF.

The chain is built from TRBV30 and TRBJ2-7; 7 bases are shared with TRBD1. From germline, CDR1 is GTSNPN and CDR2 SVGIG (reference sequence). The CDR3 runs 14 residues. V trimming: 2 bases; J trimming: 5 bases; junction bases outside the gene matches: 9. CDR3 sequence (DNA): TGTGCCTGGAGTTCCCGGACAGGCTGGGACGAGCAGTACTTC. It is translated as CAWSSRTGWDEQYF.

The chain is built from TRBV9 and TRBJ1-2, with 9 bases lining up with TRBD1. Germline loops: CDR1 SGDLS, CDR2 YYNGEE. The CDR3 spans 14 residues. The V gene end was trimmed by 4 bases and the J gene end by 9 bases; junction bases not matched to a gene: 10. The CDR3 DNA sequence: TGTGCCAGCAGCCGGACAGGGGCCCGTCGGAGCTACACCTTC. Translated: CASSRTGARRSYTF.

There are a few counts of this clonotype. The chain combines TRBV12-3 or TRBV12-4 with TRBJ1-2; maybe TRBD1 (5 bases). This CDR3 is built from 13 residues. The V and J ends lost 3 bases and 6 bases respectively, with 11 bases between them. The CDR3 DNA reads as TGTGCCAGCAGTTTCGGGGCGCAGGATGGCTACACCTTC. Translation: CASSFGAQDGYTF.

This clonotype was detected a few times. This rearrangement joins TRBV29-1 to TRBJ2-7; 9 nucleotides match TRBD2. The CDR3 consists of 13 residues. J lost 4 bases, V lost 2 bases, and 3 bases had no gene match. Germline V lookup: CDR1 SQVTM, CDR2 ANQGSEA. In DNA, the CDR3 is TGCAGCGTTGAACTAGCGGGGAGGTACGAGCAGTACTTC. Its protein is CSVELAGRYEQYF.

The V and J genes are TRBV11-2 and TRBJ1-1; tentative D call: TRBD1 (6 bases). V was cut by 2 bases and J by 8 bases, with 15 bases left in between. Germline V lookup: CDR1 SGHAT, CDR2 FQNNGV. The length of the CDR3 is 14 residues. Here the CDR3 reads CASSLQTGGGEAFF. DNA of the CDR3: TGTGCCAGCAGCTTACAGACAGGTGGTGGGGAAGCTTTCTTT.

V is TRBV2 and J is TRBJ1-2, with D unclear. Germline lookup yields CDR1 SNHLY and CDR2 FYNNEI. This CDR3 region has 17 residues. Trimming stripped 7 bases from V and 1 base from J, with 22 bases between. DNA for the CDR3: TGTGCCAGCACCTCCTCGCTCCAAGGGCGGGTTAACTATGGCTACACCTTC. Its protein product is CASTSSLQGRVNYGYTF. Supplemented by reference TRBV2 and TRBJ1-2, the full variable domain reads EPEVTQTPSHQVTQMGQEVILRCVPISNHLYFYWYRQILGQKVEFLVSFYNNEISEKSEIFDDQFSVERPDGSNFTLKIRSTKLEDSAMYFCASTSSLQGRVNYGYTFGSGTRLTVV.

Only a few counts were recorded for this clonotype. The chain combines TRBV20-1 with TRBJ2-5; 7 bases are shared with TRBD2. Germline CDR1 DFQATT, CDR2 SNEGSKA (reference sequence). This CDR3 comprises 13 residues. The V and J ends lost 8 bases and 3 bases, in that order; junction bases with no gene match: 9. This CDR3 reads CSYLSGGEETQYF. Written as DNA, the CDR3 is TGCAGTTACCTTTCTGGGGGGGAAGAGACCCAGTACTTC.

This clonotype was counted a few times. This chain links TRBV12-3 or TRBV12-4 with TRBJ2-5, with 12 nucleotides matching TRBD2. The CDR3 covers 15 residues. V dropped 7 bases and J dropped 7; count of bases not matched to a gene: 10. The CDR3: CASKGTSGPPSTQYF. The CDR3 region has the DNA TGTGCCAGCAAAGGGACTAGCGGGCCCCCTTCGACCCAGTACTTC.

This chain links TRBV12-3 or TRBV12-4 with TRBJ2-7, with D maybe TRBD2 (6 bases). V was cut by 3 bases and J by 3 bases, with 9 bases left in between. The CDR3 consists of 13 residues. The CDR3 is CASSFGRFYEQYF. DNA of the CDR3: TGTGCCAGCAGTTTTGGGAGGTTCTACGAGCAGTACTTC.

The CDR3 reads CSAMQGYEQYF. CDR3 nucleotides: TGCAGTGCTATGCAGGGCTACGAGCAGTACTTC. The chain combines TRBV20-1 with TRBJ2-7; weak D call: TRBD1 (5 bases). The V and J ends lost 4 bases and 3 bases respectively, with 7 bases between them. Germline V gives CDR1 DFQATT, CDR2 SNEGSKA (reference sequence). This CDR3 spans 11 amino acids.

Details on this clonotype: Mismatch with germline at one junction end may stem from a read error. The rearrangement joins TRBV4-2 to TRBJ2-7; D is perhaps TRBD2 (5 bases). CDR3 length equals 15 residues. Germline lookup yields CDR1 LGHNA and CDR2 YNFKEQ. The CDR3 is CASSQERVPSYEQCF. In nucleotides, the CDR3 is TGTGCCAGCAGCCAAGAGCGGGTACCCTCCTACGAGCAGTGCTTC.

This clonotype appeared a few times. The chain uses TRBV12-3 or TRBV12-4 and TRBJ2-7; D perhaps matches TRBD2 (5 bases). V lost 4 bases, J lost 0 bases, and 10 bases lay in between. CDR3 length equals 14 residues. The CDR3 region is CASSSDYSSYEQYF. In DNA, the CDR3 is TGTGCCAGCAGTTCCGACTACAGCTCCTACGAGCAGTACTTC.

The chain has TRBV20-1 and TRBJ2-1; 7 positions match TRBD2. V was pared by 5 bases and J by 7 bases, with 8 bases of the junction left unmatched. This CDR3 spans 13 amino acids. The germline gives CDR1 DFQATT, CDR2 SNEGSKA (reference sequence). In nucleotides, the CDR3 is TGCAGTGCTCCCGGACTAGTCTTGAATGAGCAGTTCTTC. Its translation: CSAPGLVLNEQFF.

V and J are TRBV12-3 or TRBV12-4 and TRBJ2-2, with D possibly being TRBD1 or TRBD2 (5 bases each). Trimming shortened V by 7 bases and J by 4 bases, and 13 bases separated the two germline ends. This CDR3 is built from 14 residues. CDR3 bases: TGTGCCAGCACTACAGGACTTTTCACCGGGGAGCTGTTTTTT. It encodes CASTTGLFTGELFF.

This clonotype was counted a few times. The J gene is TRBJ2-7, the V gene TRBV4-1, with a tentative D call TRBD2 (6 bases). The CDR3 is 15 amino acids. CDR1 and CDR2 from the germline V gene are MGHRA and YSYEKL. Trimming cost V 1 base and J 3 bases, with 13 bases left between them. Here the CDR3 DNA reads TGCGCCAGCAGCCAAGCTCCCTACGGGGGCTACGAGCAGTACTTC. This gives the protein CASSQAPYGGYEQYF.

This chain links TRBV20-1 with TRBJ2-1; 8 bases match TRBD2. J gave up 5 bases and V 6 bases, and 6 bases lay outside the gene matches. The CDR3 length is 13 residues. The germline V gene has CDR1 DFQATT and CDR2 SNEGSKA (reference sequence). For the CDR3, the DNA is TGCAGTGCCTCGGGGGGGCCAAACAATGAGCAGTTCTTC. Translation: CSASGGPNNEQFF.

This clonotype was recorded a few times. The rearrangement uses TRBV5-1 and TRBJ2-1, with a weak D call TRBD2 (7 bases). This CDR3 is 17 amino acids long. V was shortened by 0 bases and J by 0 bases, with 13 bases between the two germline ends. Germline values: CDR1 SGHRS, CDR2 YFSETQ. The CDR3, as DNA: TGCGCCAGCAGCTTGGAGACGGGGGGCAACTCCTACAATGAGCAGTTCTTC. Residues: CASSLETGGNSYNEQFF.

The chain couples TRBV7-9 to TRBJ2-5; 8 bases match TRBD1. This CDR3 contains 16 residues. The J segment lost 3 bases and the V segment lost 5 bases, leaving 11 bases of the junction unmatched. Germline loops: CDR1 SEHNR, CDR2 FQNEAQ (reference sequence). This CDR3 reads CASSPLGQGWKETQYF. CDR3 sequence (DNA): TGTGCCAGCAGCCCCCTAGGACAGGGATGGAAAGAGACCCAGTACTTC.

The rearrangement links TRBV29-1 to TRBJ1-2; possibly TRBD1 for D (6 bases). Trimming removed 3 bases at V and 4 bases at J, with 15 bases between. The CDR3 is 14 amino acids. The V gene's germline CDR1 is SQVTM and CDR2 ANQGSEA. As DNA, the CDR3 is TGCAGCGTTGATAAGCTTGGGACACCCTATGGCTACACCTTC. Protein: CSVDKLGTPYGYTF. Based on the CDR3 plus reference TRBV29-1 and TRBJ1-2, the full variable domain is SAVISQKPSRDICQRGTSLTIQCQVDSQVTMMFWYRQQPGQSLTLIATANQGSEATYESGFVIDKFPISRPNLTFSTLTVSNMSPEDSSIYLCSVDKLGTPYGYTFGSGTRLTVV.

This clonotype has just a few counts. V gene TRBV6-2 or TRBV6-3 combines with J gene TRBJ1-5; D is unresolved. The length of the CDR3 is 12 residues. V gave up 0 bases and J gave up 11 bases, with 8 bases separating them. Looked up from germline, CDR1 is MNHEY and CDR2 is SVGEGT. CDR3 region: CASSYSVSAQHF. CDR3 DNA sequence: TGTGCCAGCAGTTACTCGGTCTCAGCCCAGCATTTT.

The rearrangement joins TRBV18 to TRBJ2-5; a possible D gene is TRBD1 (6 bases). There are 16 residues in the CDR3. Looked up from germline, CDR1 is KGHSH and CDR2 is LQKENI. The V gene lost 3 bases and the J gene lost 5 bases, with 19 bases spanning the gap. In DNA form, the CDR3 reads TGTGCCAGCTCACCCATCTTCCAGAGGCAGGGGGAGACCCAGTACTTC. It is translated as CASSPIFQRQGETQYF.

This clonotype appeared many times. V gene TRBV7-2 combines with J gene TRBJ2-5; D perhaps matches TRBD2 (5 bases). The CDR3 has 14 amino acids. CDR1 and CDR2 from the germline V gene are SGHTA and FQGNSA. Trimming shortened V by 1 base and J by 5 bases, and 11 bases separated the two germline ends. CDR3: CASSLEAREETQYF. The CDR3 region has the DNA TGTGCCAGCAGCTTAGAGGCTAGGGAGGAGACCCAGTACTTC.

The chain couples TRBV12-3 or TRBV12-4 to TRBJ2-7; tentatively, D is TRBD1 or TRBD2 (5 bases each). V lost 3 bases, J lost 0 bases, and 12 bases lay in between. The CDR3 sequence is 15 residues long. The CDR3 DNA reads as TGTGCCAGCAGTTTGTGGGACGTCTCCTCCTACGAGCAGTACTTC. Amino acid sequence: CASSLWDVSSYEQYF.

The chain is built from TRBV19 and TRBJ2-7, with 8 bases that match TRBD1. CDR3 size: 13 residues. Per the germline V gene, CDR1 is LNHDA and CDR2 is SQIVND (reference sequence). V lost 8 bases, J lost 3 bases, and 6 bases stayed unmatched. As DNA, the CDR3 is TGTGCCAGTGGGACAGGTAGAGGCTACGAGCAGTACTTC. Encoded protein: CASGTGRGYEQYF.

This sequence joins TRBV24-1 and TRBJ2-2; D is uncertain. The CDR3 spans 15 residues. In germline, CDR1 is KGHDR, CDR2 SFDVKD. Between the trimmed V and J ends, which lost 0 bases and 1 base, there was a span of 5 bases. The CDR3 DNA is TGTGCCACCAGTGATTTGTTGGGGAACACCGGGGAGCTGTTTTTT. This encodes CATSDLLGNTGELFF.

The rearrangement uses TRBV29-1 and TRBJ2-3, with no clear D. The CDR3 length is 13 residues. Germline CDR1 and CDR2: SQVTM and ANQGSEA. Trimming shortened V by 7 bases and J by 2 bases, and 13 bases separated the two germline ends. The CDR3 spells CSGDRPNTDTQYF. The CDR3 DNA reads TGCAGCGGGGATCGGCCGAACACAGATACGCAGTATTTT.

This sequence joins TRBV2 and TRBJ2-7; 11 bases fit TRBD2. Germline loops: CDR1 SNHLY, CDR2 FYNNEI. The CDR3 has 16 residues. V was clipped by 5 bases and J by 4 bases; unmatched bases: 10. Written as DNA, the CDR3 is TGTGCCAGCAGTCCGCGACTAGCGGGGCGGCAATACGAGCAGTACTTC. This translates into CASSPRLAGRQYEQYF. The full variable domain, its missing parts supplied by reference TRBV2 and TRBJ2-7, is EPEVTQTPSHQVTQMGQEVILRCVPISNHLYFYWYRQILGQKVEFLVSFYNNEISEKSEIFDDQFSVERPDGSNFTLKIRSTKLEDSAMYFCASSPRLAGRQYEQYFGPGTRLTVT.

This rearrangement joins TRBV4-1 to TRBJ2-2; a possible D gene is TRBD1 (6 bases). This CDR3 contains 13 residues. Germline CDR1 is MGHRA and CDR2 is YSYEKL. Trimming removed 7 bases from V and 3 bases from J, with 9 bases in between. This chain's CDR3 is CASTGADTGELFF. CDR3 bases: TGCGCCAGCACAGGGGCGGACACCGGGGAGCTGTTTTTT.

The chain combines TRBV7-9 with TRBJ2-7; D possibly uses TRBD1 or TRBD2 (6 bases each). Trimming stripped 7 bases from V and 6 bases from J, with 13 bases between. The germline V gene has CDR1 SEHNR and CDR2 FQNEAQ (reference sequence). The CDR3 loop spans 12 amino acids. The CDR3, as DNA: TGTGCCAGCATGGGGGGCCCCCTCGAGCAGTACTTC. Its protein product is CASMGGPLEQYF.

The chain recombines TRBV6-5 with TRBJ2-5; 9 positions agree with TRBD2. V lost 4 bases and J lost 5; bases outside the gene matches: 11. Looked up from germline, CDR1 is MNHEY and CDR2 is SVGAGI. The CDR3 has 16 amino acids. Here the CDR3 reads CASSLGAGGSMETQYF. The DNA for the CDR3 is TGTGCCAGCAGTTTAGGAGCGGGAGGTTCTATGGAGACCCAGTACTTC.